This entry lists 23 T cell receptor beta chains sequenced from one sample in a study of T cells in Graves' hyperthyroidism and ophthalmopathy. The source material, RNA transcripts, was used to amplify TCR beta CDR3 regions. The HTBI primer set drove a first-round RT-PCR of the TCR CDR3. TCRdb passed the multiplex PCR reads through MiXCR, listing each CDR3 protein once. The sample lists around 600,000 distinct CDR3 sequences, about 14% occurring once. Material for sequencing was blood. The origin of the receptors is a woman aged 18-35 years with Graves' ophthalmopathy.

This clonotype was counted many times. This sequence joins TRBV7-9 and TRBJ1-2, with D tentatively TRBD1 (6 bases). The CDR3 consists of 13 residues. V was clipped by 10 bases and J by 0 bases, with 12 bases between them. Germline V gene data show CDR1 as SEHNR and CDR2 as FQNEAQ (reference sequence). CDR3 region: CATWTEANYGYTF. The CDR3 nucleotides are TGTGCCACCTGGACAGAAGCTAACTATGGCTACACCTTC.

This clonotype was found a few times. A read error may be the cause here, since a much bigger clone is one base away. The DNA is omitted, as the CDR3 cannot be located on it reliably, and the CDR3 follows TCRdb's listing. The CDR3 sequence: CASSEVGVGNEQSF. The gene calls are TRBV12-3 or TRBV12-4 and TRBJ2-1; the listed D gene, TRBD1, was not tested against the DNA. The CDR3 extends over 14 residues, inclusive of both ends.

In its sample, this clonotype was seen many times. The chain links TRBV7-2 to TRBJ2-7; D is undetermined. V lost 2 bases and J lost 4, with 9 bases in between. The CDR3 runs 13 residues. From germline, CDR1 is SGHTA and CDR2 FQGNSA. The CDR3 sequence: CASSLRSRYEQYF. DNA for the CDR3: TGTGCCAGCAGCTTAAGGAGCCGATACGAGCAGTACTTC.

This clonotype was picked up many times. J is TRBJ2-2 and V is TRBV6-1, with TRBD2 matching 16 bases. The junction had 3 bases not matched to a gene; V was cut back by 5 bases and J by 6 bases. The CDR3 has 16 amino acids. Germline V gene data show CDR1 as MNHNS and CDR2 as SASEGT. The CDR3 protein is CASSPGTSGRAGELFF. Written as DNA, the CDR3 is TGTGCCAGCAGTCCTGGGACTAGCGGGAGGGCCGGGGAGCTGTTTTTT.

This clonotype was picked up many times. The chain recombines TRBV24-1 with TRBJ2-5; 7 bases are a match to TRBD1. Germline V gene data show CDR1 as KGHDR and CDR2 as SFDVKD. The trim removed 4 bases at V and 0 bases at J, leaving 7 bases unmatched. There are 16 residues in the CDR3. CDR3 bases: TGTGCCACCAGTGACGGCAGGGGGTTCTACCAAGAGACCCAGTACTTC. It translates to CATSDGRGFYQETQYF.

This clonotype was observed at least ten times. The V gene is TRBV5-8, the J gene TRBJ1-1, with D uncertain. The CDR3 sequence is 14 residues long. Per the germline V gene, CDR1 is SGHTS and CDR2 is YDEGEE. The ends were cut back, 4 bases at V and 0 bases at J, with 10 bases in the middle. CDR3 residues: CASSRLPVNTEAFF. In DNA, the CDR3 is TGTGCCAGCAGCCGACTACCCGTGAACACTGAAGCTTTCTTT.

This chain joins TRBV5-4 and TRBJ1-2, with unresolved D. Germline V gives CDR1 SGHNT, CDR2 YYREEE (reference sequence). Trimming cost V 2 bases and J 4 bases, with 18 bases left between them. The CDR3 is 16 residues long. The CDR3 DNA follows: TGTGCCAGCAGCTTAATGGGCAGTCGACCCGTCTATGGCTACACCTTC. Translation gives CASSLMGSRPVYGYTF.

This clonotype has ten or more counts. This rearrangement joins TRBV20-1 to TRBJ1-2; D call uncertain. Germline assignment: CDR1 DFQATT and CDR2 SNEGSKA (reference sequence). The CDR3 runs 19 residues. The germline V and J ends were trimmed by 1 base and 1 base, with 25 bases remaining between them. This CDR3 is CSARGLTEGKWGFNYGYTF. The CDR3 region has the DNA TGCAGTGCTAGAGGATTAACGGAAGGGAAGTGGGGATTTAACTATGGCTACACCTTC.

This rearrangement joins TRBV29-1 to TRBJ2-5; D gene ambiguous. Per germline, CDR1 SQVTM and CDR2 ANQGSEA. CDR3 length: 13 residues. V shed 2 bases and J shed 3 bases, with 10 bases lying between them. The CDR3 DNA sequence: TGCAGCGTTGAATGGGCTACGGAAGAGACCCAGTACTTC. It specifies CSVEWATEETQYF.

V is TRBV12-3 or TRBV12-4 and J is TRBJ1-3; D is uncertain. With 2 bases removed from V and 0 bases from J, the gap between germline ends came to 29 bases. This CDR3 spans 22 amino acids. CDR3 protein: CASSLLLSWHRRTTSSGNTIYF. In DNA, the CDR3 is TGTGCCAGCAGTTTATTATTATCGTGGCACCGGCGGACTACTTCCTCTGGAAACACCATATATTTT.

This clonotype was observed many times. J is TRBJ2-5 and V is TRBV11-2; 7 bases fit TRBD2. V trimming: 5 bases; J trimming: 1 base; junction bases outside the gene matches: 10. CDR3 length: 16 amino acids. Germline V gives CDR1 SGHAT, CDR2 FQNNGV. DNA for the CDR3: TGTGCCAGCAGCCCGGGAGGAGCGGGACTCCAAGAGACCCAGTACTTC. Amino acids: CASSPGGAGLQETQYF.

This chain joins TRBV4-1 and TRBJ2-1; perhaps D is TRBD1 or TRBD2 (5 bases each). V dropped 4 bases and J dropped 6 bases, with 13 bases sitting between them. The germline V gene encodes CDR1 MGHRA and CDR2 YSYEKL. This CDR3 spans 14 amino acids. The CDR3 region is CASSLRDGSNEQFF. DNA for the CDR3: TGCGCCAGCAGCCTCCGGGACGGATCCAATGAGCAGTTCTTC.

This clonotype was found many times. The chain employs TRBV12-3 or TRBV12-4 and TRBJ2-1, with D hard to call. Trimming stripped 1 base from V and 0 bases from J, with 7 bases between. CDR3 size: 15 residues. For the CDR3, the DNA is TGTGCCAGCAGTTTAGTCTGGAGCTCCTACAATGAGCAGTTCTTC. Its translation: CASSLVWSSYNEQFF.

This clonotype was counted many times. This chain uses TRBV28 with TRBJ2-5; D gene ambiguous. From germline, CDR1 is MDHEN and CDR2 SYDVKM. This CDR3 comprises 16 residues. V lost 5 bases and J 2 bases, leaving 18 bases between the germline ends. CDR3 nucleotides: TGTGCCAGCAGTGCCCGTGCTAGGAGTCGTCAAGAGACCCAGTACTTC. Its protein is CASSARARSRQETQYF.

This clonotype was recorded many times. The chain uses TRBV7-2 and TRBJ2-7; D not resolved. Trimming left V 5 bases short and J 2 bases short, with 10 bases between. The CDR3 covers 13 residues. Germline V gene sequence: CDR1 SGHTA, CDR2 FQGNSA. In DNA form, the CDR3 reads TGTGCCAGCAGCATTCAATACCCCTACGAGCAGTACTTC. Translating gives CASSIQYPYEQYF.

Ten or more counts support this clonotype. The chain employs TRBV6-1 and TRBJ1-1, with D perhaps matching TRBD1 (5 bases). This CDR3 region has 16 residues. Between the trimmed V and J ends, which lost 6 bases and 1 base, there was a span of 18 bases. CDR1 MNHNS and CDR2 SASEGT come from the germline V gene. The CDR3: CASSPKGIGPNTEAFF. For the CDR3, the DNA is TGTGCCAGCAGCCCCAAGGGGATTGGACCGAACACTGAAGCTTTCTTT.

The chain links TRBV14 to TRBJ2-1; D is perhaps TRBD1 (6 bases). The tail of the sequence fits TRBJ2-7 better, so the J call may be wrong. CDR1 is SGHDN, CDR2 FVKESK, per germline. The CDR3 spans 15 residues. The CDR3: CASSPRTAAYNEQYF. CDR3 nucleotide sequence: TGTGCCAGCAGCCCTCGGACAGCGGCCTACAATGAGCAGTACTTC.

This clonotype was seen a few times. This rearrangement joins TRBV9 to TRBJ2-1; D is ambiguous. This CDR3 has 12 residues. V was trimmed by 0 bases and J by 8 bases, leaving 6 bases between them. Germline assignment: CDR1 SGDLS and CDR2 YYNGEE. The CDR3 sequence: CASSVGEDEQFF. The CDR3 DNA reads TGTGCCAGCAGCGTAGGAGAGGATGAGCAGTTCTTC.

This clonotype was detected only a few times. The CDR3 region is CASSLQTSGNQNEQFF. In DNA form, the CDR3 reads TGTGCCAGCAGCCTCCAGACTAGCGGGAATCAGAATGAGCAGTTCTTC. V and J are TRBV4-2 and TRBJ2-1; the match to TRBD2 covers 11 bases. CDR1 and CDR2 (germline): LGHNA, YNFKEQ. V shed 4 bases and J 7 bases; nucleotides not matched to a gene: 9. The CDR3 consists of 16 residues.

This clonotype showed up just once. V is TRBV5-1 and J is TRBJ1-5, with 10 bases identical to TRBD1. Germline assignment: CDR1 SGHRS and CDR2 YFSETQ. V lost 5 bases, J lost 0 bases, and 11 bases stayed unmatched. This CDR3 has 18 residues. The chain's CDR3 is CASRPGTGASYSNQPQHF. The CDR3 bases are TGCGCCAGCAGACCCGGGACAGGGGCTTCTTATAGCAATCAGCCCCAGCATTTT.

This clonotype was observed many times. The rearrangement uses TRBV29-1 and TRBJ2-3; no clear D. CDR1 is SQVTM and CDR2 is ANQGSEA in the germline V gene. The CDR3 is 12 residues long. V was clipped by 3 bases and J by 1 base, with 5 bases between them. The CDR3 spells CSVDGGTDTQYF. DNA for the CDR3: TGCAGCGTTGACGGAGGCACAGATACGCAGTATTTT.

The sample holds many counts of this clonotype. The CDR3 region has the DNA TGTGCCAGCAGCTTAGGCCGGGGGGCGAATCAGCCCCAGCATTTT. The encoded protein is CASSLGRGANQPQHF. This chain links TRBV7-8 with TRBJ1-5, with D perhaps TRBD1 (6 bases). This CDR3 has 15 amino acids. Germline CDR1 SGHVS, CDR2 FQNEAQ. Deletions cut 1 base from V and 4 bases from J, with 11 bases between.

This clonotype was detected ten times or more. The rearrangement joins TRBV30 to TRBJ2-5; D remains ambiguous. V was trimmed by 1 base and J by 4 bases, leaving 4 bases between them. Germline V gene data show CDR1 as GTSNPN and CDR2 as SVGIG (reference sequence). CDR3 length: 11 residues. DNA for the CDR3: TGTGCCTGGAGTGGCCTAGAGACCCAGTACTTC. It encodes CAWSGLETQYF.